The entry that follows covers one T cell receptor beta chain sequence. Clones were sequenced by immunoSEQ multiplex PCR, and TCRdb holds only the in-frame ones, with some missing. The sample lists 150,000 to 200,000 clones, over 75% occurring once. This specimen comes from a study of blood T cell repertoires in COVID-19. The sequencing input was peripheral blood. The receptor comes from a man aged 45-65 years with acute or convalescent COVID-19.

CDR3 nucleotides: TGTGCCAGCAGCCCGGACAGGGGAATGGGACCCCTCCACTTT. This gives the protein CASSPDRGMGPLHF. The chain uses TRBV5-6 and TRBJ1-6; 9 bases line up with TRBD1. V lost 4 bases and J lost 12; bases outside the gene matches: 8. Germline assignment: CDR1 SGHDT and CDR2 YYEEEE. The CDR3 totals 14 residues.